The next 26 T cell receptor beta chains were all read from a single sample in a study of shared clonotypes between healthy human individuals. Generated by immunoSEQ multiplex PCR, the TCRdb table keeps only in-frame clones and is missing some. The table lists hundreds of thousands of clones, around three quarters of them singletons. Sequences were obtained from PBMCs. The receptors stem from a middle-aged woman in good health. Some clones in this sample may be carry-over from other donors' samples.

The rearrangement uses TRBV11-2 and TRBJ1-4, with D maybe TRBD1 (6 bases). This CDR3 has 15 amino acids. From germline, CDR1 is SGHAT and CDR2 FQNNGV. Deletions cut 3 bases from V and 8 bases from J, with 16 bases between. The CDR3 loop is CASSLRGGHWEKLFF. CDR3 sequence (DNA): TGTGCCAGCAGCTTGAGGGGGGGACATTGGGAAAAACTGTTTTTT.

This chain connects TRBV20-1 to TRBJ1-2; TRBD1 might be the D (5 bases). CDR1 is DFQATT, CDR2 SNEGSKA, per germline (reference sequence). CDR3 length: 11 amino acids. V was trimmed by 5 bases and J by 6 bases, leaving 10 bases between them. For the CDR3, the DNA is TGCAGTGCTTGGGCCAGGGATGGCTACACCTTC. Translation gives CSAWARDGYTF.

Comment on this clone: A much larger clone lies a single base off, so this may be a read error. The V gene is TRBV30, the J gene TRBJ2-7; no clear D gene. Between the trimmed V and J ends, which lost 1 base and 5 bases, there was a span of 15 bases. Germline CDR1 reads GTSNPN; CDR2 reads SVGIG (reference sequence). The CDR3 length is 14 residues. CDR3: CAWSGEGLANEQYF. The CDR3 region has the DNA TGTGCCTGGAGTGGGGAAGGGCTGGCCAACGAGCAGTACTTC. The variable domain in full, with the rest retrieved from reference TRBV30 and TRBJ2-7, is SQTIHQWPATLVQPVGSPLSLECTVEGTSNPNLYWYRQAAGRGLQLLFYSVGIGQISSEVPQNLSASRPQDRQFILSSKKLLLSDSGFYLCAWSGEGLANEQYFGPGTRLTVT.

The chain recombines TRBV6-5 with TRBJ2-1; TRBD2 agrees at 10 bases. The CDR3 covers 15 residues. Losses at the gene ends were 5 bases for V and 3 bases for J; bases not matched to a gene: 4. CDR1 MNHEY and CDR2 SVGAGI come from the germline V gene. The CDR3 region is CASSKGLADYNEQFF. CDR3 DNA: TGTGCCAGCAGTAAAGGACTAGCGGACTACAATGAGCAGTTCTTC.

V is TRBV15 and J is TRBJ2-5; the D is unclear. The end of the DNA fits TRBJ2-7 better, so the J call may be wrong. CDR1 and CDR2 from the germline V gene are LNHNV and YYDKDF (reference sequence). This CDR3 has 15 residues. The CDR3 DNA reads TGTGCCACCAGCAGAGGCACGACTGTCTCCTACGAGCAGTACTTC. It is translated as CATSRGTTVSYEQYF.

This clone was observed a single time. As DNA, the CDR3 is TGTGCCAGCAGCGGTCCTGGGTCCACCTATGGCTACACCTTC. Protein: CASSGPGSTYGYTF. The chain couples TRBV5-6 to TRBJ1-2, with unresolved D. Germline CDR1 and CDR2: SGHDT and YYEEEE. Trimming stripped 4 bases from V and 4 bases from J, with 14 bases between. CDR3 length equals 14 residues.

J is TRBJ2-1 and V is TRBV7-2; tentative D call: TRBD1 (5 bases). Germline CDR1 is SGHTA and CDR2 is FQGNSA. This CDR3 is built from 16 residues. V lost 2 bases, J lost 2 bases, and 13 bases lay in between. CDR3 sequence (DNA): TGTGCCAGCAGCTTACAGGCAGGGAACACCTACAATGAGCAGTTCTTC. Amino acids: CASSLQAGNTYNEQFF.

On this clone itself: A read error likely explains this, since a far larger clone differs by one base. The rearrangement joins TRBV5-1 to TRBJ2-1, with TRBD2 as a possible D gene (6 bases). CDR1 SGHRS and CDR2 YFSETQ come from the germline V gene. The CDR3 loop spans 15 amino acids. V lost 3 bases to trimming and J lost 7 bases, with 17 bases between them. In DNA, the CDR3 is TGCGCCAGCAGCTCTTGGGGGGAGCCATTGAATGAGCAGTTCTTC. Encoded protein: CASSSWGEPLNEQFF.

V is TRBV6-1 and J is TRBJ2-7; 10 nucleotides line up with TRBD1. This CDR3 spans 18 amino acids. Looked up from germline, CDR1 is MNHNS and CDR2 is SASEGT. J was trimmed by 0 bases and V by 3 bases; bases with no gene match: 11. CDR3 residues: CASSDWTGGIPSSYEQYF. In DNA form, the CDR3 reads TGTGCCAGCAGTGACTGGACAGGGGGGATCCCCTCCTCCTACGAGCAGTACTTC.

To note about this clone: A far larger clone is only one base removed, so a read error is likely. The CDR3 DNA is TGCAGCGCCGCTGACAGGGGAGAGTACAATGAAGCTTTCTTT. Amino acid sequence: CSAADRGEYNEAFF. The V gene is TRBV29-1, the J gene TRBJ1-1; 8 bases agree with TRBD1. Germline loops: CDR1 SQVTM, CDR2 ANQGSEA. CDR3 length: 14 amino acids. Losses at the gene ends were 7 bases for V and 7 bases for J; bases not matched to a gene: 14.

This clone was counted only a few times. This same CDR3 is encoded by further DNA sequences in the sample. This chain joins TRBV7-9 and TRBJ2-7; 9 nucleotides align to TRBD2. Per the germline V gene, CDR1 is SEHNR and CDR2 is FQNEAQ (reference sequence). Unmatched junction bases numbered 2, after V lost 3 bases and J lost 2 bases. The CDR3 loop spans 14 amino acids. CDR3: CASSLTSGTYEQYF. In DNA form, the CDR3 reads TGTGCCAGCAGCTTGACTAGCGGCACCTACGAGCAGTACTTC.

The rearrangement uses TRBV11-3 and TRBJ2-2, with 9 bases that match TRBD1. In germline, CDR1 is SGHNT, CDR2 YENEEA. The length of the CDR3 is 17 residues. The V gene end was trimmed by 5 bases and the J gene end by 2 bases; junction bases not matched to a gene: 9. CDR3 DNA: TGTGCCAGCAGCCACACCGGGACAGGGACAAACACCGGGGAGCTGTTTTTT. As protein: CASSHTGTGTNTGELFF.

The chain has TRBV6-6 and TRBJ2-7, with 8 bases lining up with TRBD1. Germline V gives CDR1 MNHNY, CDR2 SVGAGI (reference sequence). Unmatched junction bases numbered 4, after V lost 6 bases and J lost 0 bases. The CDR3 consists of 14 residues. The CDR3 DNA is TGTGCCAGCAGCCTCGGACAGGGCTCCTACGAGCAGTACTTC. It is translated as CASSLGQGSYEQYF.

CDR3 region: CASSQDGQRGAFF. The CDR3 coding sequence is TGCGCCAGCAGCCAAGATGGTCAGCGCGGAGCTTTCTTT. The chain has TRBV4-3 and TRBJ1-1; D is uncertain. The germline gives CDR1 LGHNA, CDR2 YSLEER. V was pared by 0 bases and J by 10 bases, with 12 bases between. This CDR3 has 13 amino acids.

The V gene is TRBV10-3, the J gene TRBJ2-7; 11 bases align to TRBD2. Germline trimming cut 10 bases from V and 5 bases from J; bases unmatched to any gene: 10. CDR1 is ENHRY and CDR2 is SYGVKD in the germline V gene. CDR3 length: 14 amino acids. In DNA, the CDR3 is TGTGCCACCAATATGCTAGCGGGAGGAGACGAGCAGTACTTC. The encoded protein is CATNMLAGGDEQYF.

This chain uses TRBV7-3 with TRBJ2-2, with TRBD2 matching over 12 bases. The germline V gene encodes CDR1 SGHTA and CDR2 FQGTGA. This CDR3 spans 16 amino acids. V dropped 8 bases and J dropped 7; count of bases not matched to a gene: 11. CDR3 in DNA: TGTGCCAGCGCCATCCTAGCGGGAGGGCCGGGCGGGGAGCTGTTTTTT. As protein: CASAILAGGPGGELFF.

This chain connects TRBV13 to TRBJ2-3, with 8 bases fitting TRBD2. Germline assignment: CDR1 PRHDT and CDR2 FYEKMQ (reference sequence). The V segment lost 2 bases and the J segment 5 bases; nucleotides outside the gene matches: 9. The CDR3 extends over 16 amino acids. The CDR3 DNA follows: TGTGCCAGCAGCTTATCACTAGCGGAGGCGGGAGATACGCAGTATTTT. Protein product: CASSLSLAEAGDTQYF.

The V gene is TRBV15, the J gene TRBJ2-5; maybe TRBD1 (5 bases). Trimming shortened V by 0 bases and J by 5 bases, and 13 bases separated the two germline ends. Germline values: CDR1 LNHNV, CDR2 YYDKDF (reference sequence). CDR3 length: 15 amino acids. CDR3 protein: CATSRDEGVGETQYF. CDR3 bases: TGTGCCACCAGCAGAGATGAAGGGGTCGGGGAGACCCAGTACTTC.

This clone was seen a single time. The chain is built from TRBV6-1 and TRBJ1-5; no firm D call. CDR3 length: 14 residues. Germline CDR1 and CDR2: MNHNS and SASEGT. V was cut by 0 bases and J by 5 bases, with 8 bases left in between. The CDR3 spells CASSEAQSYQPQHF. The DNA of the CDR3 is TGTGCCAGCAGTGAAGCACAGTCCTATCAGCCCCAGCATTTT.

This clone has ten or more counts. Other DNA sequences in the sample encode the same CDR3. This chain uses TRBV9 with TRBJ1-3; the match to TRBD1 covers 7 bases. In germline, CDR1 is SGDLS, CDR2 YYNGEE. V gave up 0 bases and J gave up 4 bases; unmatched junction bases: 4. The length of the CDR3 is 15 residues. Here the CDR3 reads CASSVEGARGNTIYF. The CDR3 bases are TGTGCCAGCAGCGTAGAGGGGGCTCGCGGAAACACCATATATTTT.

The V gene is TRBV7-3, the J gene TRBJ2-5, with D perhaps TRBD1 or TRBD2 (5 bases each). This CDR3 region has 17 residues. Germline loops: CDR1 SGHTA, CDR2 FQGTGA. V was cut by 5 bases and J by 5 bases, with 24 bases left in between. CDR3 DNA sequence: TGTGCCAGCAGCCTCGGGACCGGCAGCCTGACCGGTGAGACCCAGTACTTC. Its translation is CASSLGTGSLTGETQYF.

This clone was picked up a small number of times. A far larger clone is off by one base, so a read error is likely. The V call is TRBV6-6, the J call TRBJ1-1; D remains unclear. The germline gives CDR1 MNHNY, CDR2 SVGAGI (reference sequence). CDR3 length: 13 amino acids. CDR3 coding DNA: TGTACCAGCAGTTACTCTATCAGCACTGAAGCTTTCTTT. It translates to CTSSYSISTEAFF.

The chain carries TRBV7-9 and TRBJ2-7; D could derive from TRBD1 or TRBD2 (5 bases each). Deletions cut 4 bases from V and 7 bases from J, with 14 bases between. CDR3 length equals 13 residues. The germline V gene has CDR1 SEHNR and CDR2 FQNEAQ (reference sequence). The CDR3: CASSSQRGGEQYF. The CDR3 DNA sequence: TGTGCCAGCAGCTCCCAACGGGGCGGTGAGCAGTACTTC.

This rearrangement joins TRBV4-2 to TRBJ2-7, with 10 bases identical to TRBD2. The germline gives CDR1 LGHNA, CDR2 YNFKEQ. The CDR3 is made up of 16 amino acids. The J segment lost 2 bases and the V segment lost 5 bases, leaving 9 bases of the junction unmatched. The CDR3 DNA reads TGTGCCAGCAGCGACTCCGGGACTAGCGTAACCTACGAGCAGTACTTC. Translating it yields CASSDSGTSVTYEQYF.

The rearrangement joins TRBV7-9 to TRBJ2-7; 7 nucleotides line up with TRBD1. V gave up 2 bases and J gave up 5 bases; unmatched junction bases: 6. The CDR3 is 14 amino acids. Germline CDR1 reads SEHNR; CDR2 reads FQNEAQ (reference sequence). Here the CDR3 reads CASSLNGQGDEQYF. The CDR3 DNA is TGTGCCAGCAGCTTAAATGGGCAGGGGGACGAGCAGTACTTC.

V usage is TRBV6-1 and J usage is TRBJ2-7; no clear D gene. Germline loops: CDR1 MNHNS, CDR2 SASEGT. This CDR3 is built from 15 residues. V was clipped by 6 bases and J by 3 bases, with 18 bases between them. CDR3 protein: CASSQGWGLFYEQYF. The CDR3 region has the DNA TGTGCCAGCAGCCAAGGTTGGGGTCTTTTCTACGAGCAGTACTTC.